Reported below is one TCR beta chain. Its antigen is as yet unknown. The entry originates in a study of T-cell reconstitution after alpha-beta-depleted transplantation in children. Points from the study as a whole: At one year after transplant, newly produced T cells mostly accounted for T-cell counts and diversity.

Library preparation (for TCRbeta) was performed with unique molecular identifiers. In TCRdb, the PCR reads were re-called with MiXCR into one record per CDR3 protein. The sample lists 530,000 or so distinct CDR3 sequences, about a quarter occurring once. Germline CDR1 reads SQVTM; CDR2 reads ANQGSEA. The junction had 5 bases not matched to a gene; V was cut back by 4 bases and J by 6 bases. The CDR3 extends over 14 amino acids. The clonotype originates from a boy younger than two with Wiskott-Aldrich syndrome, due to receive a stem cell transplant. The V and J genes are TRBV29-1 and TRBJ1-5, with 11 bases that match TRBD1. The source was PBMCs, collected before TCRalphabeta/CD19-depleted stem cell transplant. In DNA form, the CDR3 reads TGCAGCGTTGGACTCGGGACAGGGGGTCAGCCCCAGCATTTT. Residues: CSVGLGTGGQPQHF. Together with reference TRBV29-1 and TRBJ1-5, the CDR3 gives the full variable domain: SAVISQKPSRDICQRGTSLTIQCQVDSQVTMMFWYRQQPGQSLTLIATANQGSEATYESGFVIDKFPISRPNLTFSTLTVSNMSPEDSSIYLCSVGLGTGGQPQHFGDGTRLSIL.